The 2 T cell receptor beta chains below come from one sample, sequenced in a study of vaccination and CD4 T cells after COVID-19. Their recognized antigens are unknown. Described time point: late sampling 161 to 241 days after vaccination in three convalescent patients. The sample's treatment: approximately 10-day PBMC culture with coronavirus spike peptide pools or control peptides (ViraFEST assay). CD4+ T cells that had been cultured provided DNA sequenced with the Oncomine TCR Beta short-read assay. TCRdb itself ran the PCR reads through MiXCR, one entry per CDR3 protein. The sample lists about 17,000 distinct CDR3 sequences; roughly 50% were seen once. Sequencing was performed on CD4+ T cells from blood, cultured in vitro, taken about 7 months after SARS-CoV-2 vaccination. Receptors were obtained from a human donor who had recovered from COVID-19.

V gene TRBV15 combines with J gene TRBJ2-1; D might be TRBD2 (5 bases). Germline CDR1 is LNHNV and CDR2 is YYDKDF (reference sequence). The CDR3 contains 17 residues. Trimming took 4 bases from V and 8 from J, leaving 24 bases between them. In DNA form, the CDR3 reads TGTGCCACCAGCACGAGGCGCCGTGGCAGACTAATGTATGAGCAGTTCTTC. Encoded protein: CATSTRRRGRLMYEQFF.

The CDR3 is CASSSGTGGGSSEAFF. In DNA, the CDR3 is TGTGCCAGCAGCTCCGGGACAGGGGGTGGCTCGTCTGAAGCTTTCTTT. This chain uses TRBV7-2 with TRBJ1-1, with 11 bases matching TRBD1. CDR1 is SGHTA, CDR2 FQGNSA, per germline. There are 16 residues in the CDR3. V trimming: 4 bases; J trimming: 6 bases; junction bases outside the gene matches: 10.